This T cell receptor beta chain was captured by sequencing in a study of human T cells and chemical hapten exposure. Overall study context: Donors were sensitized with 2% DPC on the upper inner arm. Study-level points and caveats: Controls formed significantly fewer large CDR3 similarity clusters than expanded TCRs did.

This clonotype was seen a few times. The antigen remains undetermined. Unique molecular identifiers were attached to individual cDNA molecules during library preparation. TCRdb re-called the RACE reads with MiXCR, one entry per CDR3 protein. The repertoire includes roughly 74,000 distinct CDR3 sequences, about 32% of them detected once, and roughly 10% sits in the top ten. The CDR3 spans 14 residues. V gave up 5 bases and J gave up 7 bases, with 12 bases separating them. As for time point: patch test 1, 2 weeks after DPC sensitization. Regarding treatment: therapeutic diphenylcyclopropenone sensitization with weekly scalp DPC. Unfractionated whole blood was the source of the extracted total RNA.

The sequence derives from a man aged 40-49 years with alopecia areata. Some clones in this sample may be carry-over from other donors' samples. The starting material was whole blood, obtained in connection with sensitization to the hapten diphenylcyclopropenone (DPC). This chain joins TRBV12-3 or TRBV12-4 and TRBJ1-6; a weak D match, TRBD1 (6 bases). The DNA of the CDR3 is TGTGCCAGCAGTCCCCGGCAGGGGAATTCACCCCTCCACTTT. This codes for CASSPRQGNSPLHF.